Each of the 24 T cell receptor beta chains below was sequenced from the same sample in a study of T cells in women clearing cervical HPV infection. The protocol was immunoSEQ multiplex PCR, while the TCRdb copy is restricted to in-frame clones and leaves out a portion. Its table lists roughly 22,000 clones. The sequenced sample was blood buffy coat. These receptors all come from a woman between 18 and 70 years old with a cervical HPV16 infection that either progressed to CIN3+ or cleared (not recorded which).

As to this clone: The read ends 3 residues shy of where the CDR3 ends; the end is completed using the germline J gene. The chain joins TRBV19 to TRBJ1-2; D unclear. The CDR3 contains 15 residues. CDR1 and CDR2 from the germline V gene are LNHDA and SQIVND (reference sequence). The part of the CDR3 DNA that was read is TGTGCCAGTAGTTTCCTAGCGGGAGGTAATCGCGAC. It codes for CASSFLAGGNRD. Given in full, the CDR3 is CASSFLAGGNRDYTF.

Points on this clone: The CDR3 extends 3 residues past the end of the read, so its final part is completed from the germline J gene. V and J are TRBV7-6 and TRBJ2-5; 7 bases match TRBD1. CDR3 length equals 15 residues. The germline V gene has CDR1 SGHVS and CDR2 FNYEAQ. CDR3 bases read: TGTGCCAGCAGCTCCTTTGGACGACAGGGAGCTACC. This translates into CASSSFGRQGAT. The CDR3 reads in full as CASSSFGRQGATQYF.

The CDR3 DNA, read in part, is TGTGCCAGCACTCTTAGCGGGAGGACGGGCACCGGGGAG. Its protein product is CASTLSGRTGTGE. The full CDR3 is CASTLSGRTGTGELFF. The chain is built from TRBV12-3 or TRBV12-4 and TRBJ2-2, with TRBD2 identical over 10 bases. Read coverage stops 3 residues before the CDR3 terminus; the germline J gene supplies the remainder. Losses at the gene ends were 7 bases for V and 4 bases for J; bases not matched to a gene: 9. The CDR3 totals 16 residues.

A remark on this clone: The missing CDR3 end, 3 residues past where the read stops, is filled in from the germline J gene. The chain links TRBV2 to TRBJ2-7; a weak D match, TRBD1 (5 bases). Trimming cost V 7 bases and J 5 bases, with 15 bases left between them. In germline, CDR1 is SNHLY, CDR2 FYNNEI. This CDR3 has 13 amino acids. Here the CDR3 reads CASNRVGVDEQYF. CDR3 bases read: TGTGCCAGCAACCGGGTAGGGGTGGACGAG. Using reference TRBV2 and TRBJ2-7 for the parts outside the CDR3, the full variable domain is EPEVTQTPSHQVTQMGQEVILRCVPISNHLYFYWYRQILGQKVEFLVSFYNNEISEKSEIFDDQFSVERPDGSNFTLKIRSTKLEDSAMYFCASNRVGVDEQYFGPGTRLTVT.

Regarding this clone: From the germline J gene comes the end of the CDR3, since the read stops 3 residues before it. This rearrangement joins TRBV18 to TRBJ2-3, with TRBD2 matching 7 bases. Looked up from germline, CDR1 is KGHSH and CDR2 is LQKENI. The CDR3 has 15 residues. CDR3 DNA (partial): TGTGCCAGCTCACTATCGGCGGGAGACCGAGAGACG. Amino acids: CASSLSAGDRET. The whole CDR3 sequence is CASSLSAGDRETQYF.

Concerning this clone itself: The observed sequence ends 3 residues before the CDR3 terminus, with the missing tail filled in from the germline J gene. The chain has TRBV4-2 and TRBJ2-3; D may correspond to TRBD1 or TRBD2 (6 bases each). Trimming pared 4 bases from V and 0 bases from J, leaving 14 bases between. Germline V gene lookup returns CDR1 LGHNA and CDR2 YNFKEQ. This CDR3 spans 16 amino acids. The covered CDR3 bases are TGTGCCAGCAGCCCCCAAGGAGGGGGAAGCACAGATACG. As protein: CASSPQGGGSTDT. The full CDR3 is CASSPQGGGSTDTQYF.

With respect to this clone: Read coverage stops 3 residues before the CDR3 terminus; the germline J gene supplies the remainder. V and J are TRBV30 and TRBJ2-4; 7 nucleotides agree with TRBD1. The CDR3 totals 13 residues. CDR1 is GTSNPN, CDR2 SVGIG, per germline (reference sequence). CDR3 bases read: TGTGCCTGGAGTGTACAGGGGATGTATGGT. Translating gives CAWSVQGMYG. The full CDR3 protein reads CAWSVQGMYGQYF.

The CDR3 is CASSPPGVGREQYF. The covered CDR3 bases are TGTGCCAGCAGCCCCCCAGGGGTGGGCCGCGAG. V gene TRBV7-6 combines with J gene TRBJ2-7; possible D gene TRBD1, 6 bases. The read halts 3 residues ahead of the CDR3 end, with the missing end drawn from the germline J gene. Trimming pared 5 bases from V and 6 bases from J, leaving 17 bases between. The CDR3 totals 14 residues. Germline CDR1 is SGHVS and CDR2 is FNYEAQ.

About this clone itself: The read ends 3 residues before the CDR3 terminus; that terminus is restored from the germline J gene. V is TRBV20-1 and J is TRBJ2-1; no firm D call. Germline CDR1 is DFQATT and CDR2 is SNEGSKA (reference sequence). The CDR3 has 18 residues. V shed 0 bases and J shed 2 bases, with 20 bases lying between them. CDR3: CSARDQSVPYGTYNEQFF. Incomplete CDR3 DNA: TGCAGTGCTAGAGATCAGTCTGTTCCGTATGGCACCTACAATGAG.

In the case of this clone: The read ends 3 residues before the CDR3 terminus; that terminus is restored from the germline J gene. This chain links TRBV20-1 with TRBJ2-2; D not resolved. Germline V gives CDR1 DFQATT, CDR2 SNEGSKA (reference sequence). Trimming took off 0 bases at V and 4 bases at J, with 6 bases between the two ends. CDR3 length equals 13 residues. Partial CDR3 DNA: TGCAGTGCTAGAGACCCTCGCACCGGGGAG. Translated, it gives CSARDPRTGE. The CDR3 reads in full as CSARDPRTGELFF.

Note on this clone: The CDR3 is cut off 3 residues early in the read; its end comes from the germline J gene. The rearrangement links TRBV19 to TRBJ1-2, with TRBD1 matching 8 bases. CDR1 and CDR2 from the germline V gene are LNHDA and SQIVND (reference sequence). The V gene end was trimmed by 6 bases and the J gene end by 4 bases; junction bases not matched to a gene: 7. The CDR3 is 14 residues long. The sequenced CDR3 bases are TGTGCCAGTAGCACGACAGGGGTTGGCTATGGC. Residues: CASSTTGVGYG. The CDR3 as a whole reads CASSTTGVGYGYTF.

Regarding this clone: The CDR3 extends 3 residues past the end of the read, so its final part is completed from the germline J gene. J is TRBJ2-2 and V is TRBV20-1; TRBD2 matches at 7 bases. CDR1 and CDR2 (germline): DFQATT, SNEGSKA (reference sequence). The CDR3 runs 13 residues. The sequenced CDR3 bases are TGCAGTGCTAGGGGAACATCGGGGGGACCG. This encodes CSARGTSGGP. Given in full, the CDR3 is CSARGTSGGPLFF.

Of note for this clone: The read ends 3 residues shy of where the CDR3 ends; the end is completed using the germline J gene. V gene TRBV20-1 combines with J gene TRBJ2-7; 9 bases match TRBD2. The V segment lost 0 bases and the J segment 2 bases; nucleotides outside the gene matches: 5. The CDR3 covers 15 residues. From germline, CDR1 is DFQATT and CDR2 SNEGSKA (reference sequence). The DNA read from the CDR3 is TGCAGTGCTAGAGATGGGACTAGCCTAACCTACGAG. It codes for CSARDGTSLTYE. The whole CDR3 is CSARDGTSLTYEQYF.

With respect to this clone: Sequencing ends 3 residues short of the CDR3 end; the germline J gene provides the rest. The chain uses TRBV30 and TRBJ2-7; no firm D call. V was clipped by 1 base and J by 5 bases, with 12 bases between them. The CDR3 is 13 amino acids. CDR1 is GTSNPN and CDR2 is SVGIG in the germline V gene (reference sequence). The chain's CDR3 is CAWSEDYRDEQYF. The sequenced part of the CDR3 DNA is TGTGCCTGGAGTGAAGATTATAGGGACGAG.

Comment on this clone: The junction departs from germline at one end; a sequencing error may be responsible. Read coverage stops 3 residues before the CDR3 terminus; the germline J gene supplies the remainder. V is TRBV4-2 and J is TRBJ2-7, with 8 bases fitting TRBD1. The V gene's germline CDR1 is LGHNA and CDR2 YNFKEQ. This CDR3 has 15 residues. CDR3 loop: CASSQGFGQGYEQYF. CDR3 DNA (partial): TGCGCCAGCAGCCAAGGCTTCGGACAGGGCTACGAG.

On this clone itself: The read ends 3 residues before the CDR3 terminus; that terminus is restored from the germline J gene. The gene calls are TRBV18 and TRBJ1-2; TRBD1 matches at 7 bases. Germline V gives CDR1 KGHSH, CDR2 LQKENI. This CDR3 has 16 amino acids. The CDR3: CASSPQGAGPLRGYTF. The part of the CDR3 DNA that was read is TGTGCCAGCTCACCACAGGGGGCAGGTCCCCTAAGAGGC. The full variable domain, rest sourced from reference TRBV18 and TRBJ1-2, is NAGVMQNPRHLVRRRGQEARLRCSPMKGHSHVYWYRQLPEEGLKFMVYLQKENIIDESGMPKERFSAEFPKEGPSILRIQQVVRGDSAAYFCASSPQGAGPLRGYTFGSGTRLTVV.

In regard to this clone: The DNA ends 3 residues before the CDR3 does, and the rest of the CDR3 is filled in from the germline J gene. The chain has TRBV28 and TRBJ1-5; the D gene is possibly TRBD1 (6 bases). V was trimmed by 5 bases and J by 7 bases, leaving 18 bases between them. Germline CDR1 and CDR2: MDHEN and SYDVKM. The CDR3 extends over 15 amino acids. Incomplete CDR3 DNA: TGTGCCAGCAGTCCGCCCACAGGGAACACGCAGCCC. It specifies CASSPPTGNTQP. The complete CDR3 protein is CASSPPTGNTQPQHF. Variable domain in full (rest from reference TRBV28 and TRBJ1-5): DVKVTQSSRYLVKRTGEKVFLECVQDMDHENMFWYRQDPGLGLRLIYFSYDVKMKEKGDIPEGYSVSREKKERFSLILESASTNQTSMYLCASSPPTGNTQPQHFGDGTRLSIL.

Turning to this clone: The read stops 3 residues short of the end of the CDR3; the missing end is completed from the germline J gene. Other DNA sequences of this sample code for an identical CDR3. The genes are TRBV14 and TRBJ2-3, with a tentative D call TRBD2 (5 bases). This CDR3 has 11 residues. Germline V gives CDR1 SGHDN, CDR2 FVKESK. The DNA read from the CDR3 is TGTGCCAGCAGCCTCGGACTCCCG. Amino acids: CASSLGLP. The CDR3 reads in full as CASSLGLPQYF.

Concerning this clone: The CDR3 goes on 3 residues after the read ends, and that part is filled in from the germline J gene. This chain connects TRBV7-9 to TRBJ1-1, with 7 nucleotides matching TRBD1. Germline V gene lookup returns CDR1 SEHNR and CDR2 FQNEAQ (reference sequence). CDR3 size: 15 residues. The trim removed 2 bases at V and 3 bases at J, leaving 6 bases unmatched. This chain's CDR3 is CASSLSSRGDTEAFF. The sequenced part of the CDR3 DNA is TGTGCCAGCAGCTTATCGTCCAGGGGGGACACTGAA.

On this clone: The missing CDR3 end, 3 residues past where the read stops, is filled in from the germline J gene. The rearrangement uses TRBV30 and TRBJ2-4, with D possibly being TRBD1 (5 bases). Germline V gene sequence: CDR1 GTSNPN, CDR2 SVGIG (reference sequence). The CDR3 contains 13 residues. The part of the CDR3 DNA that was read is TGTGCCTGTGAACAGGTTCCTGGATGGGGT. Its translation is CACEQVPGWG. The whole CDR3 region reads CACEQVPGWGQYF.

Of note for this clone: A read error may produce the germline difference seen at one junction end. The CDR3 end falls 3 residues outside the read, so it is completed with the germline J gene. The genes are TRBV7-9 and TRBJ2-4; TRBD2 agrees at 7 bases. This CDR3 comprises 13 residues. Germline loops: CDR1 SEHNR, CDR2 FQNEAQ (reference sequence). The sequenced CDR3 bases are TGTTCCAGCAAGCGGGGCGCACAAGAGACT. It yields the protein CSSKRGAQET. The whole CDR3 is CSSKRGAQETQYF.

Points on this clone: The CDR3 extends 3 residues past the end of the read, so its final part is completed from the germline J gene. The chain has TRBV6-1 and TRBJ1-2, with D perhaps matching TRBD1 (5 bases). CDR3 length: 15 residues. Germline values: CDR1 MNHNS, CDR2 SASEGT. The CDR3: CASSELTLTGGGYTF. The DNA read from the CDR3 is TGTGCCAGCAGTGAATTAACGCTTACGGGGGGAGGC.

The covered CDR3 bases are TGCAGCGTTGCCGGGGGACGAGCGGACTACGAG. Translation: CSVAGGRADYE. The whole CDR3 region reads CSVAGGRADYEQYF. The chain joins TRBV29-1 to TRBJ2-7; a weak D match, TRBD2 (6 bases). With the read ending 3 residues before the CDR3 end, the germline J gene is used to fill in that end. Germline CDR1 is SQVTM and CDR2 is ANQGSEA. The CDR3 consists of 14 residues. The germline V and J ends were trimmed by 4 bases and 3 bases, with 16 bases remaining between them.

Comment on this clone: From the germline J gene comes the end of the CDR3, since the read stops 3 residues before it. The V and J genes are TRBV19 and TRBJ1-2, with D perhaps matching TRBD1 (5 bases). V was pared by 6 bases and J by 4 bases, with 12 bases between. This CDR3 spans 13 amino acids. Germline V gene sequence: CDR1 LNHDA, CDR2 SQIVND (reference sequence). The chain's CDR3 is CASSPLGGYGYTF. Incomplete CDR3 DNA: TGTGCCAGTAGCCCCTTGGGGGGCTATGGC.